Below are 12 T cell receptor beta chains sequenced from a single sample in a study of blood T cell repertoires in COVID-19. Repertoires were generated with immunoSEQ multiplex PCR, while TCRdb's copy carries only in-frame clones and drops some. There are 90,000 to 150,000 clones in the sample; approximately 85% occur only once, and roughly a tenth lies in the top ten. The source material was peripheral blood. These receptors all come from an elderly man with acute or convalescent COVID-19.

The chain carries TRBV10-3 and TRBJ2-3, with D possibly matching TRBD2 (5 bases). This CDR3 comprises 13 residues. Germline lookup yields CDR1 ENHRY and CDR2 SYGVKD. V gave up 8 bases and J gave up 4 bases, with 13 bases separating them. This CDR3 reads CAIGRERADTQYF. As DNA, the CDR3 is TGTGCCATCGGCCGGGAACGGGCAGATACGCAGTATTTT.

The V and J genes are TRBV6-5 and TRBJ1-2; TRBD1 matches 7 bases. The V gene's germline CDR1 is MNHEY and CDR2 SVGAGI. With 2 bases clipped from V and 7 bases from J, the junction kept 4 bases outside the gene matches. CDR3 length: 13 residues. The CDR3 is CASSYQTGAGYTF. The CDR3 DNA sequence: TGTGCCAGCAGTTACCAAACAGGGGCTGGCTACACCTTC.

The V call is TRBV7-7, the J call TRBJ2-3; D possibly corresponds to TRBD1 (5 bases). Trimming cost V 5 bases and J 0 bases, with 12 bases left between them. CDR3 length: 15 amino acids. Germline CDR1 SSHAT, CDR2 FNYEAQ (reference sequence). As DNA, the CDR3 is TGTGCCAGCAGCCAAACAGGTTCTAGCACAGATACGCAGTATTTT. It codes for CASSQTGSSTDTQYF.

V usage is TRBV6-5 and J usage is TRBJ1-3; no firm D call. Looked up from germline, CDR1 is MNHEY and CDR2 is SVGAGI. Trimming removed 4 bases from V and 0 bases from J, with 7 bases in between. This CDR3 comprises 14 residues. The DNA of the CDR3 is TGTGCCAGCAGTTTTACACGCTCTGGAAACACCATATATTTT. Translation gives CASSFTRSGNTIYF.

V is TRBV25-1 and J is TRBJ2-3; TRBD2 matches 10 bases. Trimming at V came to 8 bases and at J to 5 bases, leaving 4 bases not matched to a gene. This CDR3 spans 13 amino acids. Germline assignment: CDR1 MGHDK and CDR2 SYGVNS. For the CDR3, the DNA is TGTGCCAGCGGACGACTAGCGGGAGATACGCAGTATTTT. Translating it yields CASGRLAGDTQYF.

This clone occurred once. V usage is TRBV29-1 and J usage is TRBJ2-5, with D perhaps matching TRBD1 (6 bases). V lost 2 bases and J 4 bases, leaving 14 bases between the germline ends. The CDR3 loop spans 14 amino acids. The germline CDR1 and CDR2 sequences are SQVTM and ANQGSEA. The CDR3 loop reads CSVETDRAGETQYF. The CDR3 DNA is TGCAGCGTTGAAACGGACAGAGCAGGAGAGACCCAGTACTTC.

The chain has TRBV2 and TRBJ1-2; possible D gene TRBD1, 6 bases. In germline, CDR1 is SNHLY, CDR2 FYNNEI. Between the trimmed V and J ends, which lost 3 bases and 7 bases, there was a span of 12 bases. This CDR3 is built from 13 residues. CDR3 region: CASSDGGAVGYTF. In nucleotides, the CDR3 is TGTGCCAGCAGTGATGGGGGGGCCGTTGGCTACACCTTC.

This clone was observed a handful of times. The genes are TRBV6-5 and TRBJ1-6, with TRBD1 as a possible D gene (5 bases). Germline CDR1 reads MNHEY; CDR2 reads SVGAGI. The CDR3 runs 15 residues. V was pared by 7 bases and J by 7 bases, with 17 bases between. CDR3 loop: CASTLTETENSPLHF. The CDR3 bases are TGTGCCAGCACCCTGACGGAGACAGAAAATTCACCCCTCCACTTT.

The chain uses TRBV11-3 and TRBJ2-5; 8 bases align to TRBD2. Germline CDR1 is SGHNT and CDR2 is YENEEA. Unmatched junction bases numbered 6, after V lost 6 bases and J lost 0 bases. The CDR3 sequence is 15 residues long. The CDR3 nucleotides read TGTGCCAGCAGTAAGGGCGGGGGGTACCAAGAGACCCAGTACTTC. Translation gives CASSKGGGYQETQYF.

This sequence joins TRBV10-3 and TRBJ1-3; 9 bases are a match to TRBD1. The CDR3 length is 16 residues. Germline V gene lookup returns CDR1 ENHRY and CDR2 SYGVKD. Trimming at V came to 3 bases and at J to 0 bases, leaving 3 bases not matched to a gene. The CDR3 sequence: CAISDQTGGSGNTIYF. In nucleotides, the CDR3 is TGTGCCATCAGTGATCAGACAGGGGGCTCTGGAAACACCATATATTTT.

J is TRBJ1-2 and V is TRBV5-6; D remains unclear. The CDR3 runs to 12 residues. V lost 5 bases and J 5 bases, leaving 10 bases between the germline ends. From germline, CDR1 is SGHDT and CDR2 YYEEEE. The CDR3 loop reads CASRQTGYGYTF. CDR3 sequence (DNA): TGTGCCAGCAGACAGACGGGGTATGGCTACACCTTC.

The sample holds one count of this clone. This chain uses TRBV4-2 with TRBJ2-1; D uncertain. V was shortened by 1 base and J by 9 bases, with 16 bases between the two germline ends. The CDR3 has 15 residues. Per the germline V gene, CDR1 is LGHNA and CDR2 is YNFKEQ. Here the CDR3 reads CASSQAPPPTGEQFF. The CDR3 bases are TGTGCCAGCAGCCAAGCCCCCCCTCCCACGGGTGAGCAGTTCTTC.